These T cell receptor beta chains were read from a single sample in a study of CD8+ T cells in alopecia areata. The table came from immunoSEQ multiplex PCR; TCRdb's copy has only in-frame clones and leaves some out. The sample lists roughly 110,000 clones, 56% occurring once. The material was CD4+ T cells sorted from blood, obtained at week 24, from a patient treated with tofacitinib. These receptors originate from a human donor with alopecia areata. The CDR3 runs from the conserved cysteine through the conserved F or W. The D gene is left open where the match is weak. Rows give clone size only sometimes, using once, few, many, or a class for an expanded clone.

clone_size: many; j_call: TRBJ2-5; d_call: .; v_call: TRBV5-6; cdr3_nt: TGTGCCAGCAGCTTGGTTGGGGGCCAAGAGACCCAGTACTTC; cdr3_aa: CASSLVGGQETQYF
clone_size: few; j_call: TRBJ1-2; d_call: .; v_call: TRBV6-5; cdr3_nt: TGTGCCAGCAGAGCCGGCTTTGTTGGCTACACCTTC; cdr3_aa: CASRAGFVGYTF
clone_size: .; j_call: TRBJ2-4; d_call: .; v_call: TRBV29-1; cdr3_nt: TGCAGCGGGTCGGAGGTAGCCAAAAACATTCAGTACTTC; cdr3_aa: CSGSEVAKNIQYF
clone_size: few; j_call: TRBJ2-2; d_call: .; v_call: TRBV27; cdr3_nt: TGTGCCAGCAGTATGGGGACTGATGACACCGGGGAGCTGTTTTTT; cdr3_aa: CASSMGTDDTGELFF
clone_size: few; j_call: TRBJ1-2; d_call: .; v_call: TRBV15; cdr3_nt: TGTGCCACCAGCAGAGATGACAGGAGATACTATGGCTACACCTTC; cdr3_aa: CATSRDDRRYYGYTF
clone_size: once; j_call: TRBJ2-2; d_call: TRBD1; v_call: TRBV4-3; cdr3_nt: TGCGCCAGCAGCCAAGATCCTGTTACAGGGGGCGCAACCGGGGAGCTGTTTTTT; cdr3_aa: CASSQDPVTGGATGELFF
clone_size: .; j_call: TRBJ2-3; d_call: TRBD2; v_call: TRBV5-1; cdr3_nt: TGCGCCAGCAGCTTGCCCCTAGCGGGGGCCCTGGGGGATACGCAGTATTTT; cdr3_aa: CASSLPLAGALGDTQYF
clone_size: .; j_call: TRBJ1-6; d_call: .; v_call: TRBV29-1; cdr3_nt: TGCAGCGTCGCAGAGAGCTCCTATAATTCACCCCTCCACTTT; cdr3_aa: CSVAESSYNSPLHF
clone_size: .; j_call: TRBJ2-3; d_call: .; v_call: TRBV4-3; cdr3_nt: TGCGCCAGCAGCCAAGATCTTGTGGGGGGCCTTGGCACAGATACGCAGTATTTT; cdr3_aa: CASSQDLVGGLGTDTQYF
clone_size: .; j_call: TRBJ2-5; d_call: .; v_call: TRBV10-3; cdr3_nt: TGTGCCACCCTTCAGGGAGAGACCCAGTACTTC; cdr3_aa: CATLQGETQYF
clone_size: .; j_call: TRBJ2-2; d_call: TRBD1; v_call: TRBV2; cdr3_nt: TGTGCCAGCAGCGGGGACAGCGGGGAGCTGTTTTTT; cdr3_aa: CASSGDSGELFF
clone_size: .; j_call: TRBJ2-5; d_call: TRBD2; v_call: TRBV15; cdr3_nt: TGTGCCACCAGCAGAGATCTAGGTAGCGGGGTAATAGAGACCCAGTACTTC; cdr3_aa: CATSRDLGSGVIETQYF
clone_size: .; j_call: TRBJ1-6; d_call: .; v_call: TRBV25-1; cdr3_nt: TGTGCCAGCAGTGAATGGACGGGGTCACCCCTCCACTTT; cdr3_aa: CASSEWTGSPLHF
clone_size: .; j_call: TRBJ1-5; d_call: .; v_call: TRBV25-1; cdr3_nt: TGTGCCAGCAGTGAATATGGCCATCAGCCCCAGCATTTT; cdr3_aa: CASSEYGHQPQHF
clone_size: .; j_call: TRBJ1-6; d_call: .; v_call: TRBV7-9; cdr3_nt: TGTGCCAGCAGCTTACGGAGCTCCTATAATTCACCCCTCCACTTT; cdr3_aa: CASSLRSSYNSPLHF
clone_size: .; j_call: TRBJ2-5; d_call: .; v_call: TRBV10-3; cdr3_nt: TGTGCCATCAGTGAGGAGAGAGAGACCCAGTACTTC; cdr3_aa: CAISEERETQYF
clone_size: .; j_call: TRBJ2-3; d_call: .; v_call: TRBV2; cdr3_nt: TGTGCCAGCAGTGAATCCCGCACAGATACGCAGTATTTT; cdr3_aa: CASSESRTDTQYF